This TCR beta chain is from a study of cytomegalovirus exposure and HLA in healthy donors. Assay used: immunoSEQ multiplex PCR; TCRdb lists only in-frame clones, some missing. The sample has some 99,000 clones, more than 70% seen once. V gave up 3 bases and J gave up 8 bases; unmatched junction bases: 18. Germline V gene lookup returns CDR1 ENHRY and CDR2 SYGVKD. The CDR3 covers 18 residues. The TCR originated in a woman aged 18-29 years in good health and CMV-seronegative. The sample consisted of PBMCs. The genes are TRBV10-3 and TRBJ2-2; 7 nucleotides line up with TRBD1. CDR3: CAISDYTHRGQPSGELFF. The CDR3 DNA sequence: TGTGCCATCAGTGACTATACCCATAGGGGACAGCCATCAGGGGAGCTGTTTTTT.